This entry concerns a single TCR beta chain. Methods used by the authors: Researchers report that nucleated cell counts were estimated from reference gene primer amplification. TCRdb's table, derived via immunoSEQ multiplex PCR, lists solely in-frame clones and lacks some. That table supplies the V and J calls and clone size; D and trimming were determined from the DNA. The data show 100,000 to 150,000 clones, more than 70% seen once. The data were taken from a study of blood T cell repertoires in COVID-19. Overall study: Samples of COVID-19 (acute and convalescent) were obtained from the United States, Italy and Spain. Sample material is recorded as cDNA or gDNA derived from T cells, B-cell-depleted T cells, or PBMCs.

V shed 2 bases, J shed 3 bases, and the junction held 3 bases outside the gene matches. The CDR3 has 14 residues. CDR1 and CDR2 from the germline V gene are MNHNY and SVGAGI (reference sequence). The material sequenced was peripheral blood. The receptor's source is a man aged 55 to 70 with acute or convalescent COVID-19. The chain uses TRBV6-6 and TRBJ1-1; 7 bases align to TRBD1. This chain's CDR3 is CASSYRDRHTEAFF. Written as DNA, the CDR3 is TGTGCCAGCAGTTACAGGGACAGACACACTGAAGCTTTCTTT.